This TCR beta chain was sequenced during a study of T cell changes during pregnancy in multiple sclerosis. Measured with immunoSEQ multiplex PCR; TCRdb has only the in-frame clones, and not every one. Here the sample spans approximately 98,000 clones, around 90% being singletons. The CDR3 runs to 19 residues. The TCR originated in a female donor in good health, enrolled as a control in a pregnancy study. The rearrangement joins TRBV21-1 to TRBJ1-3; no check of the table's D call, TRBD1, against the DNA was made. TRBV21-1 is a pseudogene. The specimen comprised peripheral blood, sampled after pregnancy. CDR3 sequence (DNA): TGTGCCAGCAGCAAAGATCAGGATCCAACGAAAAGTAATGGAAACACCATATATTTT. Translated: CASSKDQDPTKSNGNTIYF.